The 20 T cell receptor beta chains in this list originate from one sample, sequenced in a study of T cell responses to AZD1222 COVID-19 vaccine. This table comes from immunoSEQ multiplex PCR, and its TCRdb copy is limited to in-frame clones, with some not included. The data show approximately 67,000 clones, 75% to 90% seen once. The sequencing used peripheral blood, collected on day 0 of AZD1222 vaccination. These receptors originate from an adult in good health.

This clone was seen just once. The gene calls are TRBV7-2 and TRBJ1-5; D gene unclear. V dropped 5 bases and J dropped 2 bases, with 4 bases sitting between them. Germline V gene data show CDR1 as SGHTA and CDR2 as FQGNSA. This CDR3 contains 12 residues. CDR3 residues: CASSPGNQPQHF. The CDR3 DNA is TGTGCCAGCAGCCCGGGCAATCAGCCCCAGCATTTT.

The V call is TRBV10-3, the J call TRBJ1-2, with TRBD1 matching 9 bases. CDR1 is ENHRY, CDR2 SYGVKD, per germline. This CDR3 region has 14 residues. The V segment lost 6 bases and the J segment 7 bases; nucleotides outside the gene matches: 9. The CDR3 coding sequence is TGTGCCATCAGAGAGGGACAGGGCGAGGCTGGCTACACCTTC. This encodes CAIREGQGEAGYTF.

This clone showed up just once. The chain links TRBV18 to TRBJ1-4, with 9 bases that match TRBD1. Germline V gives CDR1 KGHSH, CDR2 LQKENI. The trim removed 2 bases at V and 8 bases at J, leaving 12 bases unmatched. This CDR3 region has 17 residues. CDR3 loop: CASSPTIPGTGTEKLFF. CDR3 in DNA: TGTGCCAGCTCACCAACTATCCCCGGGACAGGGACCGAAAAACTGTTTTTT.

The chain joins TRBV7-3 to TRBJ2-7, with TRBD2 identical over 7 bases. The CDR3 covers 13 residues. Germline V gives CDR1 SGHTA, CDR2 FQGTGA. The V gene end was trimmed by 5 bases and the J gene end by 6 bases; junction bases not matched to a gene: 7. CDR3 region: CASSPPGGSEQYF. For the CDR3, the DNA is TGTGCCAGCAGCCCCCCTGGCGGGAGCGAGCAGTACTTC.

The chain's CDR3 is CASSVTTHRFTNYGYTF. The CDR3 DNA reads as TGTGCCAGCAGTGTAACCACTCACAGATTTACTAACTATGGCTACACCTTC. V and J are TRBV2 and TRBJ1-2, with D unresolved. Germline lookup yields CDR1 SNHLY and CDR2 FYNNEI. The CDR3 loop spans 17 amino acids. The V and J ends lost 4 bases and 0 bases respectively, with 18 bases between them.

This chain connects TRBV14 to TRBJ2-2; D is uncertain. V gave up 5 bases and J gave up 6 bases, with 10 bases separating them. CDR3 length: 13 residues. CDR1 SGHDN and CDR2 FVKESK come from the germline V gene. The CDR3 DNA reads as TGTGCCAGCAGCTCCAGGCCCGCCGGGGAGCTGTTTTTT. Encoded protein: CASSSRPAGELFF.

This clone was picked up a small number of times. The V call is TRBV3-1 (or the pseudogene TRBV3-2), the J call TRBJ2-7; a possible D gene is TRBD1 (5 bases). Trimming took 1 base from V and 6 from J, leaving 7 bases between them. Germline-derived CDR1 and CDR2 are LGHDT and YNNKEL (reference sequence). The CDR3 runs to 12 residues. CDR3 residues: CASSQVQGEQYF. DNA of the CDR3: TGTGCCAGCAGCCAAGTGCAGGGCGAGCAGTACTTC.

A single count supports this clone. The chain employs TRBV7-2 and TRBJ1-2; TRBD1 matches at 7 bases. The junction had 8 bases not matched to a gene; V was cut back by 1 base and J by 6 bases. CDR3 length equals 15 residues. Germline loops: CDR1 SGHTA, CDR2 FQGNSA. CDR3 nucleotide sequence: TGTGCCAGCAGCTTAGATAGGGGGCGCTTCGATGGCTACACCTTC. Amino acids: CASSLDRGRFDGYTF.

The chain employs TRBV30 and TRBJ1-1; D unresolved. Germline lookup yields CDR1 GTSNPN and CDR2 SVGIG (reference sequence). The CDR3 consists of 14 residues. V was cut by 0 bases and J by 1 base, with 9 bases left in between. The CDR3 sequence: CAWSVHLPNTEAFF. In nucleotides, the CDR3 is TGTGCCTGGAGTGTACACCTTCCGAACACTGAAGCTTTCTTT.

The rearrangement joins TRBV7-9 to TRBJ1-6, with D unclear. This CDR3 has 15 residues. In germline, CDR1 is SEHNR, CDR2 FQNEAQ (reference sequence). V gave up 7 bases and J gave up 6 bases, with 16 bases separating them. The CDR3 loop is CASTQAPYGNSPLHF. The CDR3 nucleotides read TGTGCCAGCACCCAAGCCCCGTATGGTAATTCACCCCTCCACTTT.

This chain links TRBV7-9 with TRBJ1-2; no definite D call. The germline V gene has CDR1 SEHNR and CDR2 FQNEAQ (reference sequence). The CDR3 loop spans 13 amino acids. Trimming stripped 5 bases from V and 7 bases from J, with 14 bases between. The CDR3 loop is CASSVDLRGGYTF. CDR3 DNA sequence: TGTGCCAGCAGCGTCGATCTGCGCGGTGGCTACACCTTC.

CDR3 DNA sequence: TGCGCCAGCAGCCCACTACCCGGTGGGGGGAGCTCCTACGAGCAGTACTTC. Translating it yields CASSPLPGGGSSYEQYF. This chain connects TRBV5-1 to TRBJ2-7, with TRBD2 as a possible D gene (6 bases). V lost 4 bases and J 0 bases, leaving 20 bases between the germline ends. Germline CDR1 reads SGHRS; CDR2 reads YFSETQ. The CDR3 has 17 residues. The entire variable domain, with the rest obtained from reference TRBV5-1 and TRBJ2-7, is as follows: KAGVTQTPRYLIKTRGQQVTLSCSPISGHRSVSWYQQTPGQGLQFLFEYFSETQRNKGNFPGRFSGRQFSNSRSEMNVSTLELGDSALYLCASSPLPGGGSSYEQYFGPGTRLTVT.

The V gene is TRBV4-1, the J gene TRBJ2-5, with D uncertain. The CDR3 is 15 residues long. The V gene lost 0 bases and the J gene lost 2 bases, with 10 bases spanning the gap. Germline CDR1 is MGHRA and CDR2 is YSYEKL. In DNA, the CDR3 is TGCGCCAGCAGCCAAGAAAGAGCAAAGCAAGAGACCCAGTACTTC. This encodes CASSQERAKQETQYF.

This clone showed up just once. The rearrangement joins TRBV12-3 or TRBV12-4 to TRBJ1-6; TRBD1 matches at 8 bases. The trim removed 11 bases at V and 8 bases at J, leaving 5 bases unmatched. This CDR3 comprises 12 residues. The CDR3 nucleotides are TGTGCCTCGCGACAGGGGCATTCACCCCTCCACTTT. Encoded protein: CASRQGHSPLHF.

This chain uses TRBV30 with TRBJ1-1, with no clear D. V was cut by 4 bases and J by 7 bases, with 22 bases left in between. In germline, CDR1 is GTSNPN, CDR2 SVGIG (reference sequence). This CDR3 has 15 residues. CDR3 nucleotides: TGTGCCTGGACCCTTGGCGAGGTGAACTTTAGTGAAGCTTTCTTT. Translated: CAWTLGEVNFSEAFF.

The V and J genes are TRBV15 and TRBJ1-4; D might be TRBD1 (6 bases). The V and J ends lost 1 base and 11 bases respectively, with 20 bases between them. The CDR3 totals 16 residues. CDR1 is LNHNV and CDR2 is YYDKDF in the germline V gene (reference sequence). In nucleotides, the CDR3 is TGTGCCACCAGCAGAGTCAGGGGAACGCGTGGACTGAAACTGTTTTTT. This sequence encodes CATSRVRGTRGLKLFF.

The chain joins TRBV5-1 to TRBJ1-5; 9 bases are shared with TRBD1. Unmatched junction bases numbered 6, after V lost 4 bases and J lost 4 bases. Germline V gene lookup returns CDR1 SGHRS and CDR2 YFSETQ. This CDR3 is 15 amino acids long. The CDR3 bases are TGCGCCAGCAGCCTAGGGACAGGGTTAAATCAGCCCCAGCATTTT. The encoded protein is CASSLGTGLNQPQHF.

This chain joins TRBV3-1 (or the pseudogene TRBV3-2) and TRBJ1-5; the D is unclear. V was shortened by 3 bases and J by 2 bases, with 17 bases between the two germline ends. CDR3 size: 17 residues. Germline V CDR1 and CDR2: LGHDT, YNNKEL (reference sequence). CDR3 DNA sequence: TGTGCCAGCAGCCAGGGTATCGGCTCTACTGGCAATCAGCCCCAGCATTTT. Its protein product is CASSQGIGSTGNQPQHF.

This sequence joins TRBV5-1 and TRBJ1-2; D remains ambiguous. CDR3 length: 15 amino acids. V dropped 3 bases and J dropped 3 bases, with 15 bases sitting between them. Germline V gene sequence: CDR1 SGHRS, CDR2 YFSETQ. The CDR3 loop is CASSSLGLGDYGYTF. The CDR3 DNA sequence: TGCGCCAGCAGCTCCCTAGGCCTGGGCGACTATGGCTACACCTTC.

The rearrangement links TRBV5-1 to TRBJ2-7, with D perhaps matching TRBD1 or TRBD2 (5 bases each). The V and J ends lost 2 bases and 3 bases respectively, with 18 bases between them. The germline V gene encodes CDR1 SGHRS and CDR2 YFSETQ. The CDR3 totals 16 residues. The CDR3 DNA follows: TGCGCCAGCAGCTTTGGGGACCCCCTGATCCTCTACGAGCAGTACTTC. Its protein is CASSFGDPLILYEQYF.